This T cell receptor (beta chain) was retrieved from a study of blood T cells in healthy people across ages. A J-beta primer mix and a sample-barcoded 5' primer were used in a second PCR of about 7 to 11 cycles. TCRdb re-analysed the 5' RACE reads in MiXCR, keeping a single row per CDR3 protein. The sample holds about a million distinct CDR3 sequences; just over 50% are singletons and the top ten take around 21%. Germline V lookup: CDR1 ENHRY, CDR2 SYGVKD. CDR3 length: 12 amino acids. The V end was cut by 8 bases, the J end by 1 base, with 7 bases between. This sequence was found in a woman aged 60-70 years in good health. Sequencing used blood. The chain carries TRBV10-3 and TRBJ2-3; D unresolved. CDR3 loop: CAIRAGTDTQYF. The CDR3 DNA reads TGTGCCATCCGGGCCGGCACAGATACGCAGTATTTT.